Each of the 11 T cell receptor beta chains below was sequenced from the same sample in a study of CD8 T cells in Susac syndrome. Reverse transcription used about 0.45 to 1 ug RNA and random hexamers. Via MiXCR, TCRdb re-called the immunoSEQ multiplex PCR reads, giving one row per CDR3 protein. The data hold about 250,000 distinct CDR3 sequences, with around 93% observed a single time. The sample comprised CD4+ T cells from PBMCs. The origin of the receptors is a human donor with multiple sclerosis.

This chain uses TRBV6-4 with TRBJ1-1; D unresolved. The V and J ends lost 5 bases and 4 bases respectively, with 14 bases between them. This CDR3 region has 14 residues. Germline-derived CDR1 and CDR2 are MRHNA and SNTAGT. The CDR3 sequence: CASSPFGVATEAFF. CDR3 nucleotide sequence: TGTGCCAGCAGTCCCTTCGGGGTTGCCACTGAAGCTTTCTTT.

The chain has TRBV15 and TRBJ2-3; D call uncertain. Germline lookup yields CDR1 LNHNV and CDR2 YYDKDF (reference sequence). CDR3 length equals 16 residues. Trimming shortened V by 0 bases and J by 4 bases, and 14 bases separated the two germline ends. The CDR3 sequence is CATSREPGSQPDTQYF. The CDR3, as DNA: TGTGCCACCAGCAGAGAGCCGGGCTCCCAGCCAGATACGCAGTATTTT.

V usage is TRBV3-1 and J usage is TRBJ1-5, with D maybe TRBD1 (5 bases). The CDR3 is 14 residues long. V was trimmed by 0 bases and J by 7 bases, leaving 10 bases between them. CDR1 and CDR2 from the germline V gene are LGHDT and YNNKEL (reference sequence). Written as DNA, the CDR3 is TGTGCCAGCAGCCAAGATGGGACCCAACAGCCCCAGCATTTT. Protein sequence: CASSQDGTQQPQHF.

V and J are TRBV24-1 and TRBJ2-1; D remains ambiguous. V was shortened by 9 bases and J by 2 bases, with 16 bases between the two germline ends. Germline CDR1 is KGHDR and CDR2 is SFDVKD. The CDR3 runs 15 residues. DNA of the CDR3: TGTGCCACCTCGACCGGGCTCAACCCCTACAATGAGCAGTTCTTC. Translation gives CATSTGLNPYNEQFF.

V is TRBV7-9 and J is TRBJ2-7, with TRBD2 identical over 7 bases. This CDR3 has 12 amino acids. V gave up 4 bases and J gave up 12 bases; unmatched junction bases: 9. Germline CDR1 reads SEHNR; CDR2 reads FQNEAQ (reference sequence). The chain's CDR3 is CASSSSGREWYV. For the CDR3, the DNA is TGTGCCAGCAGCTCCTCTGGGCGGGAGTGGTACGTC.

The V call is TRBV3-1, the J call TRBJ1-3; D unresolved. Germline CDR1 reads LGHDT; CDR2 reads YNNKEL (reference sequence). V lost 0 bases to trimming and J lost 4 bases, with 10 bases between them. This CDR3 comprises 15 residues. CDR3 DNA: TGTGCCAGCAGCCAAGATGTGGGCCGGGGAAACACCATATATTTT. Its protein product is CASSQDVGRGNTIYF. Supplemented by reference TRBV3-1 and TRBJ1-3, the full variable domain reads DTAVSQTPKYLVTQMGNDKSIKCEQNLGHDTMYWYKQDSKKFLKIMFSYNNKELIINETVPNRFSPKSPDKAHLNLHINSLELGDSAVYFCASSQDVGRGNTIYFGEGSWLTVV.

The chain couples TRBV28 to TRBJ2-2; no definite D call. Trimming removed 8 bases from V and 1 base from J, with 2 bases in between. The CDR3 is 11 amino acids. The V gene's germline CDR1 is MDHEN and CDR2 SYDVKM. Here the CDR3 DNA reads TGTGCCAGCTGGAACACCGGGGAGCTGTTTTTT. Translation: CASWNTGELFF.

This chain joins TRBV20-1 and TRBJ2-4; D unresolved. Germline V gene data show CDR1 as DFQATT and CDR2 as SNEGSKA (reference sequence). The CDR3 loop spans 14 amino acids. Deletions cut 3 bases from V and 0 bases from J, with 9 bases between. CDR3 in DNA: TGCAGTGCTAGTCTTTCCGTAGCCAAAAACATTCAGTACTTC. As protein: CSASLSVAKNIQYF.

The DNA of the CDR3 is TGCGCCAGCAGCTTGGAAGCACAGTTGAACACTGAAGCTTTCTTT. This sequence encodes CASSLEAQLNTEAFF. V gene TRBV5-1 combines with J gene TRBJ1-1; D remains ambiguous. The CDR3 covers 15 residues. Trimming took 0 bases from V and 0 from J, leaving 9 bases between them. Germline-derived CDR1 and CDR2 are SGHRS and YFSETQ.

This clonotype came up once. The V gene is TRBV7-9, the J gene TRBJ2-1; D remains unclear. The CDR3 is made up of 13 amino acids. Germline V gene lookup returns CDR1 SEHNR and CDR2 FQNEAQ (reference sequence). With 6 bases removed from V and 1 base from J, the gap between germline ends came to 7 bases. The DNA of the CDR3 is TGTGCCAGCAGTGGCCAATCCTACAATGAGCAGTTCTTC. This translates into CASSGQSYNEQFF.

The chain uses TRBV7-3 and TRBJ2-5; D gene unclear. The CDR3 consists of 15 residues. Germline V lookup: CDR1 SGHTA, CDR2 FQGTGA. V lost 0 bases and J lost 4, with 12 bases in between. The CDR3 spells CASSLTGGSGETQYF. CDR3 DNA sequence: TGTGCCAGCAGCTTAACTGGTGGTTCAGGAGAGACCCAGTACTTC.